Below are 31 T cell receptor beta chains sequenced from a single sample in a study of blood T cell repertoires in COVID-19. Here immunoSEQ multiplex PCR was the method, and the copy in TCRdb shows in-frame clones only, minus some. The top ten hold 3.5% to 4.5% of the sample, which has 200,000 to 300,000 clones, 85% to 90% seen once. The source material was peripheral blood. The receptors come from a woman in her forties with acute or convalescent COVID-19.

CDR3 sequence: CATSGQDGGYTF. CDR3 sequence (DNA): TGTGCCACCAGTGGACAGGACGGGGGCTACACCTTC. The rearrangement joins TRBV24-1 to TRBJ1-2; perhaps TRBD1 as D (6 bases). Trimming removed 5 bases from V and 8 bases from J, with 11 bases in between. The germline CDR1 and CDR2 sequences are KGHDR and SFDVKD. This CDR3 has 12 residues.

J is TRBJ1-4 and V is TRBV30; D unresolved. The CDR3 extends over 13 amino acids. The germline V gene has CDR1 GTSNPN and CDR2 SVGIG (reference sequence). Trimming removed 5 bases at V and 5 bases at J, with 12 bases between. CDR3 nucleotides: TGTGCCTGGCGGGGTCGTGAAAATGAAAAACTGTTTTTT. Translation: CAWRGRENEKLFF. Variable domain in full (rest from reference TRBV30 and TRBJ1-4): SQTIHQWPATLVQPVGSPLSLECTVEGTSNPNLYWYRQAAGRGLQLLFYSVGIGQISSEVPQNLSASRPQDRQFILSSKKLLLSDSGFYLCAWRGRENEKLFFGSGTQLSVL.

The chain joins TRBV10-3 to TRBJ1-3; D gene ambiguous. The CDR3 sequence is 19 residues long. V lost 0 bases to trimming and J lost 0 bases, with 18 bases between them. Germline V gene lookup returns CDR1 ENHRY and CDR2 SYGVKD. The DNA for the CDR3 is TGTGCCATCAGTGAGTCCCCCCCAGGTCTATCAACCTCTGGAAACACCATATATTTT. Translated, it gives CAISESPPGLSTSGNTIYF.

The chain uses TRBV6-5 and TRBJ1-2, with a weak D call TRBD1 (6 bases). V gave up 2 bases and J gave up 6 bases, with 16 bases separating them. The germline V gene encodes CDR1 MNHEY and CDR2 SVGAGI. This CDR3 contains 15 residues. As DNA, the CDR3 is TGTGCCAGCAGTTACCTCGCGGGGGGCCCTGATGGCTACACCTTC. This encodes CASSYLAGGPDGYTF.

The CDR3 spells CASSQAVAGAIEQFF. CDR3 nucleotide sequence: TGTGCCAGCAGCCAAGCAGTAGCGGGGGCGATTGAGCAGTTCTTC. The J gene is TRBJ2-1, the V gene TRBV3-1 (or the pseudogene TRBV3-2), with TRBD2 matching 9 bases. CDR1 and CDR2 (germline): LGHDT, YNNKEL (reference sequence). The CDR3 contains 15 residues. V dropped 1 base and J dropped 9; count of bases not matched to a gene: 7.

The rearrangement links TRBV9 to TRBJ2-5; 7 nucleotides align to TRBD1. CDR1 and CDR2 from the germline V gene are SGDLS and YYNGEE. V shed 3 bases, J shed 5 bases, and the junction held 7 bases outside the gene matches. The CDR3 contains 14 residues. The DNA for the CDR3 is TGTGCCAGCAGCGCGGGACAGTGGGGGGAGACCCAGTACTTC. This translates into CASSAGQWGETQYF.

The chain employs TRBV12-3 or TRBV12-4 and TRBJ1-1; a weak D match, TRBD1 (5 bases). Trimming shortened V by 6 bases and J by 11 bases, and 13 bases separated the two germline ends. This CDR3 spans 11 amino acids. This CDR3 is CASSPGLGAFF. Here the CDR3 DNA reads TGTGCCAGCAGCCCGGGACTCGGGGCTTTCTTT.

J is TRBJ1-1 and V is TRBV7-3; no clear D. The V gene lost 2 bases and the J gene lost 1 base, with 11 bases spanning the gap. CDR3 length: 15 residues. Germline assignment: CDR1 SGHTA and CDR2 FQGTGA. Written as DNA, the CDR3 is TGTGCCAGCAGCTTAGGAGGAGGGAGGAACACTGAAGCTTTCTTT. Protein product: CASSLGGGRNTEAFF. The entire variable domain, with the rest obtained from reference TRBV7-3 and TRBJ1-1, is as follows: GAGVSQTPSNKVTEKGKYVELRCDPISGHTALYWYRQSLGQGPEFLIYFQGTGAADDSGLPNDRFFAVRPEGSVSTLKIQRTERGDSAVYLCASSLGGGRNTEAFFGQGTRLTVV.

The rearrangement joins TRBV9 to TRBJ2-1; 9 bases match TRBD1. CDR1 SGDLS and CDR2 YYNGEE come from the germline V gene. This CDR3 has 16 residues. J gave up 3 bases and V 3 bases, and 7 bases lay outside the gene matches. Here the CDR3 reads CASSEYGTGNYNEQFF. DNA for the CDR3: TGTGCCAGCAGCGAATACGGGACAGGGAACTACAATGAGCAGTTCTTC.

This clone was observed a single time. The CDR3 region is CASSRVPGNQPQHF. The CDR3 bases are TGTGCCAGTTCCAGGGTACCAGGCAATCAGCCCCAGCATTTT. This chain connects TRBV19 to TRBJ1-5, with TRBD1 as a possible D gene (5 bases). With 8 bases removed from V and 2 bases from J, the gap between germline ends came to 13 bases. Germline lookup yields CDR1 LNHDA and CDR2 SQIVND (reference sequence). The CDR3 has 14 residues.

This chain links TRBV5-6 with TRBJ1-2, with a possible D match to TRBD1 (6 bases). Trimming left V 0 bases short and J 4 bases short, with 10 bases between. Germline V gives CDR1 SGHDT, CDR2 YYEEEE. The CDR3 totals 14 residues. The CDR3: CASSLVTGTYGYTF. For the CDR3, the DNA is TGTGCCAGCAGCTTGGTAACAGGGACCTATGGCTACACCTTC. The whole variable domain, filled in from reference TRBV5-6 and TRBJ1-2, reads DAGVTQSPTHLIKTRGQQVTLRCSPKSGHDTVSWYQQALGQGPQFIFQYYEEEERQRGNFPDRFSGHQFPNYSSELNVNALLLGDSALYLCASSLVTGTYGYTFGSGTRLTVV.

Regarding this clone: The junction departs from germline at one end; a sequencing error may be responsible. V gene TRBV9 combines with J gene TRBJ2-2; 7 bases align to TRBD1. CDR3 length equals 20 residues. Germline CDR1 reads SGDLS; CDR2 reads YYNGEE. CDR3 bases: TGTGCCAGCAGCACACGAAGAGGGGGCCAAACACTCCCGAAGACCGGGGAGCTGTTTTTT. Its protein product is CASSTRRGGQTLPKTGELFF. Filled out from reference TRBV9 and TRBJ2-2, the complete variable domain reads DSGVTQTPKHLITATGQRVTLRCSPRSGDLSVYWYQQSLDQGLQFLIQYYNGEERAKGNILERFSAQQFPDLHSELNLSSLELGDSALYFCASSTRRGGQTLPKTGELFFGEGSRLTVL.

V and J are TRBV3-1 (or the pseudogene TRBV3-2) and TRBJ2-4; 9 bases are shared with TRBD2. V was pared by 1 base and J by 4 bases, with 2 bases of the junction left unmatched. CDR3 length: 15 residues. CDR1 is LGHDT, CDR2 YNNKEL, per germline (reference sequence). The CDR3 loop reads CASSQGSGGKNIQYF. CDR3 in DNA: TGTGCCAGCAGCCAAGGGAGCGGGGGGAAAAACATTCAGTACTTC.

The rearrangement links TRBV2 to TRBJ2-7, with 8 bases that match TRBD1. There are 17 residues in the CDR3. The germline V gene encodes CDR1 SNHLY and CDR2 FYNNEI. Germline trimming cut 1 base from V and 1 base from J; bases unmatched to any gene: 9. This CDR3 reads CASSEEGQAGGSYEQYV. CDR3 nucleotides: TGTGCCAGCAGTGAAGAGGGACAGGCAGGGGGATCCTACGAGCAGTACGTC.

In the case of this clone: The sample holds other DNA sequences that translate to the same CDR3. This chain joins TRBV5-1 and TRBJ1-1, with D hard to call. This CDR3 spans 13 amino acids. The germline CDR1 and CDR2 sequences are SGHRS and YFSETQ. Trimming took off 0 bases at V and 1 base at J, with 4 bases between the two ends. The CDR3 DNA sequence: TGCGCCAGCAGCTTGGGAGGGAACACTGAAGCTTTCTTT. This codes for CASSLGGNTEAFF. Complete variable domain (other parts from reference TRBV5-1 and TRBJ1-1): KAGVTQTPRYLIKTRGQQVTLSCSPISGHRSVSWYQQTPGQGLQFLFEYFSETQRNKGNFPGRFSGRQFSNSRSEMNVSTLELGDSALYLCASSLGGNTEAFFGQGTRLTVV.

The chain links TRBV13 to TRBJ1-1; 8 bases map to TRBD1. This CDR3 has 15 residues. The ends lost 6 bases at V and 5 bases at J; junction bases unmatched: 11. Germline V lookup: CDR1 PRHDT, CDR2 FYEKMQ (reference sequence). The CDR3 bases are TGTGCCAGCAGATCCTTAGGACAGGGAAGAACTGAAGCTTTCTTT. Translated, it gives CASRSLGQGRTEAFF. The full variable domain, with the rest looked up from reference TRBV13 and TRBJ1-1, is AAGVIQSPRHLIKEKRETATLKCYPIPRHDTVYWYQQGPGQDPQFLISFYEKMQSDKGSIPDRFSAQQFSDYHSELNMSSLELGDSALYFCASRSLGQGRTEAFFGQGTRLTVV.

The chain joins TRBV7-2 to TRBJ2-2; 8 bases align to TRBD2. V shed 3 bases, J shed 9 bases, and the junction held 9 bases outside the gene matches. Germline CDR1 SGHTA, CDR2 FQGNSA. This CDR3 is built from 15 residues. CDR3 DNA: TGTGCCAGCAGCTTCCAACGGGGGGGTTCCCGGGAGCTGTTTTTT. Encoded protein: CASSFQRGGSRELFF.

In this sample, this clone turned up a few times. This rearrangement joins TRBV27 to TRBJ1-6, with D tentatively TRBD1 (5 bases). Germline values: CDR1 MNHEY, CDR2 SMNVEV (reference sequence). This CDR3 spans 17 amino acids. Trimming left V 6 bases short and J 5 bases short, with 20 bases between. The CDR3 region is CASSPVARQTHNSPLHF. The CDR3 nucleotides are TGTGCCAGCAGCCCAGTGGCTCGACAGACCCATAATTCACCCCTCCACTTT.

J is TRBJ2-1 and V is TRBV9, with 13 bases that match TRBD2. The CDR3 sequence is 22 residues long. The germline gives CDR1 SGDLS, CDR2 YYNGEE. J was trimmed by 7 bases and V by 3 bases; bases with no gene match: 25. This CDR3 reads CASSGRTDRLAGGLVWENEQFF. For the CDR3, the DNA is TGTGCCAGCAGCGGTAGAACCGACCGACTAGCGGGGGGACTTGTTTGGGAAAATGAGCAGTTCTTC.

The J gene is TRBJ2-7, the V gene TRBV30; TRBD2 is a possible D gene (5 bases). The CDR3 runs 12 residues. Per the germline V gene, CDR1 is GTSNPN and CDR2 is SVGIG (reference sequence). Between the trimmed V and J ends, which lost 0 bases and 6 bases, there was a span of 9 bases. The CDR3 sequence: CAWSVTGSEQYV. The CDR3 nucleotides are TGTGCCTGGAGTGTAACGGGGAGCGAGCAGTACGTC.

The chain is built from TRBV6-5 and TRBJ1-3; D remains unclear. Per the germline V gene, CDR1 is MNHEY and CDR2 is SVGAGI. V was trimmed by 5 bases and J by 2 bases, leaving 7 bases between them. The CDR3 is 13 amino acids. The CDR3 here is CASSHQAGNTIYF. The CDR3 coding sequence is TGTGCCAGCAGTCACCAGGCTGGAAACACCATATATTTT.

The chain combines TRBV6-1 with TRBJ1-1, with 9 bases lining up with TRBD1. CDR1 MNHNS and CDR2 SASEGT come from the germline V gene. The CDR3 extends over 18 amino acids. J lost 3 bases, V lost 4 bases, and 15 bases had no gene match. The CDR3 here is CASSGSQRGTGWDTEAFF. The CDR3 DNA sequence: TGTGCCAGCAGTGGGAGCCAGAGGGGGACAGGGTGGGACACTGAAGCTTTCTTT.

The genes are TRBV3-1 (or the pseudogene TRBV3-2) and TRBJ1-1; D might be TRBD1 (6 bases). The V gene's germline CDR1 is LGHDT and CDR2 YNNKEL (reference sequence). The CDR3 length is 14 residues. Trimming left V 1 base short and J 5 bases short, with 11 bases between. Here the CDR3 DNA reads TGTGCCAGCAGCCAAGTTGGGGGCAGGACTGAAGCTTTCTTT. Its protein product is CASSQVGGRTEAFF.

The CDR3 loop reads CASSPGVQETQYF. CDR3 in DNA: TGTGCCAGCAGCCCCGGGGTCCAAGAGACCCAGTACTTC. The rearrangement joins TRBV9 to TRBJ2-5; maybe TRBD2 (5 bases). The germline gives CDR1 SGDLS, CDR2 YYNGEE. The length of the CDR3 is 13 residues. V shed 4 bases and J shed 1 base, with 8 bases lying between them.

In DNA form, the CDR3 reads TGTGCCAGCAGAGGAGGGGGCAAGGGCAATCAGCCCCAGCATTTT. Translating it yields CASRGGGKGNQPQHF. The rearrangement joins TRBV6-5 to TRBJ1-5; 7 bases fit TRBD1. V dropped 6 bases and J dropped 2; count of bases not matched to a gene: 7. Germline CDR1 is MNHEY and CDR2 is SVGAGI. The CDR3 has 15 residues.

The J gene is TRBJ1-5, the V gene TRBV19, with D perhaps TRBD1 (6 bases). Trimming pared 7 bases from V and 3 bases from J, leaving 16 bases between. This CDR3 comprises 15 residues. Germline V gene lookup returns CDR1 LNHDA and CDR2 SQIVND (reference sequence). The CDR3 nucleotides are TGTGCCAGTATTTCGGACAGTAACTACAATCAGCCCCAGCATTTT. Amino acid sequence: CASISDSNYNQPQHF.

V gene TRBV2 combines with J gene TRBJ2-1, with 14 bases matching TRBD2. V dropped 2 bases and J dropped 10; count of bases not matched to a gene: 1. The CDR3 totals 14 residues. Germline assignment: CDR1 SNHLY and CDR2 FYNNEI. The CDR3 reads CASSERTSGGEQFF. The CDR3 nucleotides read TGTGCCAGCAGTGAAAGGACTAGCGGGGGGGAGCAGTTCTTC.

The V gene is TRBV30, the J gene TRBJ1-5; the D is unclear. This CDR3 is built from 13 residues. V was clipped by 0 bases and J by 4 bases, with 7 bases between them. Germline lookup yields CDR1 GTSNPN and CDR2 SVGIG (reference sequence). The CDR3 DNA is TGTGCCTGGAGTGTAACTCCGAATCAGCCCCAGCATTTT. Protein sequence: CAWSVTPNQPQHF.

The chain recombines TRBV5-1 with TRBJ1-3; the D is unclear. From germline, CDR1 is SGHRS and CDR2 YFSETQ. V was trimmed by 1 base and J by 3 bases, leaving 8 bases between them. This CDR3 spans 14 amino acids. DNA for the CDR3: TGCGCCAGCAGCTTGTCTGGCGGTGGAAACACCATATATTTT. Amino acids: CASSLSGGGNTIYF.

This chain uses TRBV11-2 with TRBJ2-2, with D uncertain. Per the germline V gene, CDR1 is SGHAT and CDR2 is FQNNGV. Trimming pared 6 bases from V and 4 bases from J, leaving 12 bases between. The CDR3 totals 14 residues. The CDR3 bases are TGTGCCAGCAGGGTCGGAGAAATCACCGGGGAGCTGTTTTTT. It codes for CASRVGEITGELFF. The full variable domain, in which reference TRBV11-2 and TRBJ2-2 provide the parts outside the CDR3, is EAGVAQSPRYKIIEKRQSVAFWCNPISGHATLYWYQQILGQGPKLLIQFQNNGVVDDSQLPKDRFSAERLKGVDSTLKIQPAKLEDSAVYLCASRVGEITGELFFGEGSRLTVL.

Here the CDR3 reads CASSSRQGAGNTIYF. The CDR3 bases are TGTGCCAGCAGTTCTCGACAGGGCGCTGGAAACACCATATATTTT. The chain uses TRBV6-5 and TRBJ1-3; 7 bases are a match to TRBD1. The trim removed 4 bases at V and 2 bases at J, leaving 5 bases unmatched. The length of the CDR3 is 15 residues. Germline lookup yields CDR1 MNHEY and CDR2 SVGAGI.